The subject of this entry is one TCR beta chain. Its antigen is currently unknown. The sample originates from a study of early T cells in non-severe SARS-CoV-2 infection. The wider study: The sequenced material was bulk RNA from unsorted whole blood, and its chains were unpaired.

Each cDNA molecule carried a unique molecular identifier. TCRdb fed the 5' RACE reads into MiXCR, producing one record per CDR3 protein. The data show 85,000 to 95,000 distinct CDR3 sequences, under 15% seen once. Broader study findings: Reliance on VDJdb matching favored anti-spike CD8 responses; private and CD4 specificities were missed.

CDR1 and CDR2 (germline): LGHDT, YNNKEL (reference sequence). V gave up 4 bases and J gave up 5 bases; unmatched junction bases: 10. The CDR3 sequence is 17 residues long. The receptor comes from an adult who was a healthcare worker with PCR-confirmed SARS-CoV-2 infection or an uninfected control (not recorded which). Sequenced: whole blood. The chain joins TRBV3-1 to TRBJ2-1; the match to TRBD2 covers 11 bases. The CDR3 spells CASSRDGQGLADNEQFF. CDR3 DNA: TGTGCCAGCAGCCGGGACGGCCAGGGACTAGCGGACAATGAGCAGTTCTTC.